The 20 T cell receptor beta chains listed next were all sequenced from one sample in a study of Tregs in tolerant kidney transplant recipients. Produced via immunoSEQ multiplex PCR; TCRdb's table is partial and in-frame only. This sample's clone table lists over 45,000 clones. The material was CD4+ T cells from blood, obtained before the transplant. The receptors here all came from a human donor who received a combined kidney and bone marrow transplant.

Turning to this clone: The read stops 3 residues short of the end of the CDR3; the missing end is completed from the germline J gene. The rearrangement joins TRBV6-1 to TRBJ2-6, with D tentatively TRBD1 (6 bases). Trimming shortened V by 2 bases and J by 2 bases, and 16 bases separated the two germline ends. Per the germline V gene, CDR1 is MNHNS and CDR2 is SASEGT. This CDR3 comprises 18 residues. CDR3 sequence: CASSERQEPLPGANVLTF. The covered CDR3 bases are TGTGCCAGCAGTGAAAGACAGGAACCTCTCCCTGGGGCCAACGTC.

Concerning this clone: The read ends 3 residues early relative to the CDR3; the germline J gene fills the gap. The chain carries TRBV4-1 and TRBJ1-1, with TRBD1 matching over 9 bases. The germline V gene has CDR1 MGHRA and CDR2 YSYEKL. This CDR3 spans 14 amino acids. The CDR3 here is CASSQATGGGGAFF. The sequenced part of the CDR3 DNA is TGCGCCAGCAGCCAGGCTACAGGGGGCGGAGGA.

Remarks on this clone: Read sequence stops 3 residues before the CDR3 end, and the germline J gene provides the missing end. J is TRBJ1-2 and V is TRBV18, with 10 positions matching TRBD1. V gave up 2 bases and J gave up 6 bases; unmatched junction bases: 3. In germline, CDR1 is KGHSH, CDR2 LQKENI. The length of the CDR3 is 14 residues. Here the CDR3 reads CASSPEGQGNGYTF. The part of the CDR3 DNA that was read is TGTGCCAGCTCACCAGAGGGACAGGGGAATGGC.

A word on this clone: The read gets to within 3 residues of the CDR3 end, and the germline J gene fills in the rest. The chain recombines TRBV30 with TRBJ1-4; 7 bases line up with TRBD1. The CDR3 loop spans 15 amino acids. V trimming: 2 bases; J trimming: 5 bases; junction bases outside the gene matches: 8. Germline V gene lookup returns CDR1 GTSNPN and CDR2 SVGIG (reference sequence). The CDR3 region is CAWSRKQGLNEKLFF. The DNA read from the CDR3 is TGTGCCTGGAGTAGGAAACAGGGGCTGAATGAAAAA.

In regard to this clone: The CDR3 end lies 3 residues beyond the end of the read and is filled in from the germline J gene. The J gene is TRBJ1-3, the V gene TRBV6-2 or TRBV6-3, with D maybe TRBD1 (6 bases). Germline V gene data show CDR1 as MNHEY and CDR2 as SVGEGT. The CDR3 is made up of 15 amino acids. Trimming took 8 bases from V and 0 from J, leaving 14 bases between them. The CDR3 DNA, read in part, is TGTGCCAGCGGCCAGGGGTTCCTCTCTGGAAACACC. Amino acid sequence: CASGQGFLSGNT. The whole CDR3 protein is CASGQGFLSGNTIYF.

Turning to this clone: The read stops 3 residues short of the end of the CDR3; the missing end is completed from the germline J gene. The rearrangement joins TRBV19 to TRBJ1-5, with 8 bases that match TRBD1. Germline CDR1 reads LNHDA; CDR2 reads SQIVND (reference sequence). This CDR3 region has 17 residues. J lost 2 bases, V lost 3 bases, and 9 bases had no gene match. The CDR3 reads CASSIVQGAGGNQPQHF. Partial CDR3 DNA: TGTGCCAGTAGTATCGTCCAGGGGGCGGGAGGCAATCAGCCC. The variable domain in full, completed from reference TRBV19 and TRBJ1-5, reads DGGITQSPKYLFRKEGQNVTLSCEQNLNHDAMYWYRQDPGQGLRLIYYSQIVNDFQKGDIAEGYSVSREKKESFPLTVTSAQKNPTAFYLCASSIVQGAGGNQPQHFGDGTRLSIL.

As concerns this clone: The observed sequence ends 3 residues before the CDR3 terminus, with the missing tail filled in from the germline J gene. The rearrangement uses TRBV6-4 and TRBJ1-6; D is unclear. The CDR3 spans 14 residues. In germline, CDR1 is MRHNA, CDR2 SNTAGT. V lost 4 bases and J 7 bases, leaving 11 bases between the germline ends. Here the CDR3 reads CASSGSPGNSPLHF. The part of the CDR3 DNA that was read is TGTGCCAGCAGTGGCTCTCCAGGAAATTCACCC.

Comments on this clone: The read finishes 3 residues shy of the CDR3 end, and the germline J gene is used to complete it. This chain uses TRBV7-3 with TRBJ2-1; D assignment may be TRBD1 or TRBD2 (5 bases each). This CDR3 comprises 13 residues. V was trimmed by 5 bases and J by 4 bases, leaving 9 bases between them. The germline gives CDR1 SGHTA, CDR2 FQGTGA. CDR3 DNA, as far as it was read: TGTGCCAGCAGCCGAGGGGTATACAATGAG. The encoded protein is CASSRGVYNE. The full CDR3 protein is CASSRGVYNEQFF.

Points on this clone: The read terminates 3 residues before the CDR3 end, so the remaining end is supplied by the germline J gene. The chain has TRBV5-4 and TRBJ2-5; the match to TRBD2 covers 8 bases. Losses at the gene ends were 4 bases for V and 2 bases for J; bases not matched to a gene: 7. CDR1 is SGHNT, CDR2 YYREEE, per germline (reference sequence). There are 15 residues in the CDR3. This chain's CDR3 is CASSASSGLQETQYF. The CDR3 bases that were read are TGTGCCAGCAGCGCGTCTAGCGGGCTACAAGAGACC.

Concerning this clone itself: The read terminates 3 residues before the CDR3 end, so the remaining end is supplied by the germline J gene. The rearrangement uses TRBV6-2 or TRBV6-3 and TRBJ2-1; the match to TRBD1 covers 9 bases. The CDR3 is 16 amino acids. CDR1 and CDR2 from the germline V gene are MNHEY and SVGEGT. V gave up 6 bases and J gave up 6 bases; unmatched junction bases: 12. The CDR3 bases that were read are TGTGCCAGCAGCTCATGGGGGACAGGGTGGTTCAATGAG. This sequence encodes CASSSWGTGWFNE. The CDR3 as a whole reads CASSSWGTGWFNEQFF.

As regards this clone: The read ends 3 residues shy of where the CDR3 ends; the end is completed using the germline J gene. The rearrangement uses TRBV7-6 and TRBJ2-3; no clear D. Germline CDR1 reads SGHVS; CDR2 reads FNYEAQ. The germline V and J ends were trimmed by 5 bases and 2 bases, with 5 bases remaining between them. The CDR3 has 12 amino acids. The CDR3 loop is CASSPFTDTQYF. The part of the CDR3 DNA that was read is TGTGCCAGCAGCCCCTTCACAGATACG.

A note on this clone: The CDR3 end is not reached by the read, which stops 3 residues before it; the germline J gene fills it in. The rearrangement joins TRBV30 to TRBJ1-2; D call uncertain. CDR1 GTSNPN and CDR2 SVGIG come from the germline V gene (reference sequence). This CDR3 region has 12 residues. V was trimmed by 0 bases and J by 7 bases, leaving 9 bases between them. The sequenced CDR3 bases are TGTGCCTGGAGTGTACGGGGATCTGGC. This encodes CAWSVRGSG. The CDR3 in its entirety is CAWSVRGSGYTF. Based on the CDR3 plus reference TRBV30 and TRBJ1-2, the full variable domain is SQTIHQWPATLVQPVGSPLSLECTVEGTSNPNLYWYRQAAGRGLQLLFYSVGIGQISSEVPQNLSASRPQDRQFILSSKKLLLSDSGFYLCAWSVRGSGYTFGSGTRLTVV.

Regarding this clone: The read gets to within 3 residues of the CDR3 end, and the germline J gene fills in the rest. This sequence joins TRBV30 and TRBJ1-4; D may be TRBD1 (5 bases). Trimming removed 4 bases from V and 3 bases from J, with 12 bases in between. The CDR3 has 14 amino acids. The germline V gene has CDR1 GTSNPN and CDR2 SVGIG (reference sequence). The sequenced CDR3 bases are TGTGCCTGGACCGCAGGGTTGTCTAATGAAAAA. This codes for CAWTAGLSNEK. The entire CDR3 reads CAWTAGLSNEKLFF. Full variable domain (missing parts from reference TRBV30 and TRBJ1-4): SQTIHQWPATLVQPVGSPLSLECTVEGTSNPNLYWYRQAAGRGLQLLFYSVGIGQISSEVPQNLSASRPQDRQFILSSKKLLLSDSGFYLCAWTAGLSNEKLFFGSGTQLSVL.

On this clone itself: The DNA ends 3 residues before the CDR3 does, and the rest of the CDR3 is filled in from the germline J gene. The chain links TRBV11-2 to TRBJ2-7, with TRBD1 matching 8 bases. V lost 5 bases to trimming and J lost 2 bases; unmatched junction nucleotides: 8. This CDR3 is built from 15 residues. Per the germline V gene, CDR1 is SGHAT and CDR2 is FQNNGV. The CDR3 sequence: CASSVSGQGAYEQYF. The sequenced part of the CDR3 DNA is TGTGCCAGCAGCGTATCAGGACAGGGTGCCTACGAG.

Note on this clone: Coverage ceases 3 residues before the CDR3 finishes, and the germline J gene fills in the end. This chain uses TRBV2 with TRBJ2-1; D remains ambiguous. This CDR3 has 12 amino acids. Trimming shortened V by 6 bases and J by 7 bases, and 10 bases separated the two germline ends. Germline lookup yields CDR1 SNHLY and CDR2 FYNNEI. The sequenced part of the CDR3 DNA is TGTGCCAGCAGCCTTGACTGGAATGAG. Residues: CASSLDWNE. The complete CDR3 protein is CASSLDWNEQFF.

With regard to this clone: The sequenced fragment ends 3 residues before the CDR3 boundary, so the rest is inferred from the germline J gene. The chain combines TRBV19 with TRBJ2-1, with 10 bases aligning to TRBD1. The V gene end was trimmed by 5 bases and the J gene end by 3 bases; junction bases not matched to a gene: 10. CDR1 LNHDA and CDR2 SQIVND come from the germline V gene (reference sequence). This CDR3 spans 17 amino acids. The CDR3 bases that were read are TGTGCCAGTAGTCCGCTTACCGGGACAGGGGACTACAATGAG. Protein sequence: CASSPLTGTGDYNE. The complete CDR3 reads CASSPLTGTGDYNEQFF.

Note on this clone: The read terminates 3 residues ahead of where the CDR3 ends, so the germline J gene completes it. V usage is TRBV2 and J usage is TRBJ2-7; tentative D call: TRBD2 (6 bases). The germline V and J ends were trimmed by 8 bases and 1 base, with 15 bases remaining between them. The CDR3 runs to 14 residues. Germline V lookup: CDR1 SNHLY, CDR2 FYNNEI. CDR3 in amino acids: CASERVAASYEQYF. The part of the CDR3 DNA that was read is TGTGCCAGCGAGCGAGTAGCGGCATCCTACGAG.

With respect to this clone: The read gets to within 3 residues of the CDR3 end, and the germline J gene fills in the rest. The rearrangement uses TRBV7-9 and TRBJ2-5; weak D call: TRBD2 (7 bases). This CDR3 has 15 amino acids. V lost 5 bases and J lost 5, with 18 bases in between. The germline gives CDR1 SEHNR, CDR2 FQNEAQ (reference sequence). The CDR3 region is CASSPQGRVGETQYF. CDR3 DNA (partial): TGTGCCAGCAGCCCGCAGGGGAGGGTGGGGGAGACC.

Concerning this clone: The read comes to an end 3 residues before the CDR3 does, leaving the germline J gene to fill in the end. J is TRBJ1-6 and V is TRBV10-3; 8 bases fit TRBD1. CDR3 size: 14 residues. Germline CDR1 is ENHRY and CDR2 is SYGVKD. With 6 bases clipped from V and 7 bases from J, the junction kept 5 bases outside the gene matches. The DNA read from the CDR3 is TGTGCCATCAGGCAACAGGGGGAAAATTCACCC. It encodes CAIRQQGENSP. From start to end, the CDR3 is CAIRQQGENSPLHF.

For this clone: The read falls 3 residues short of the CDR3 end, and the missing part is taken from the germline J gene. The genes are TRBV14 and TRBJ2-5, with D uncertain. The CDR3 is 15 amino acids. The ends were cut back, 5 bases at V and 5 bases at J, with 18 bases in the middle. Germline V gene lookup returns CDR1 SGHDN and CDR2 FVKESK. The CDR3 here is CASSARVLMMETQYF. CDR3 DNA, as far as it was read: TGTGCCAGCAGCGCAAGGGTCCTGATGATGGAGACC.